The 5 T cell receptor beta chains below come from one sample, sequenced in a study of cytomegalovirus exposure and HLA in healthy donors. Primers: 60 Vbeta forward and 13 Jbeta reverse. Some clones are missing from TCRdb's copy, which holds only in-frame ones; the method was immunoSEQ multiplex PCR. The repertoire holds 110,000 to 150,000 clones, with 60% to 85% as singletons. The sequencing input was PBMCs. The receptor source for this set is a man between 18 and 29 years old in good health and CMV-seronegative.

The chain combines TRBV4-2 with TRBJ1-2, with TRBD1 identical over 8 bases. Trimming cost V 2 bases and J 2 bases; bases outside gene matches: 4. The CDR3 spans 15 residues. The germline V gene has CDR1 LGHNA and CDR2 YNFKEQ. The CDR3 bases are TGTGCCAGCAGCCAATCCGGACAGGGAAACTATGGCTACACCTTC. Encoded protein: CASSQSGQGNYGYTF.

The CDR3: CASSLTPGRIGEQYF. As DNA, the CDR3 is TGCGCCAGCAGCTTGACGCCAGGGAGGATTGGGGAGCAGTACTTC. V usage is TRBV5-1 and J usage is TRBJ2-7, with a tentative D call TRBD2 (6 bases). Trimming removed 1 base from V and 7 bases from J, with 18 bases in between. There are 15 residues in the CDR3. Looked up from germline, CDR1 is SGHRS and CDR2 is YFSETQ.

The rearrangement joins TRBV19 to TRBJ1-2; the D is unclear. V gave up 5 bases and J gave up 2 bases, with 12 bases separating them. Germline-derived CDR1 and CDR2 are LNHDA and SQIVND (reference sequence). This CDR3 is 14 amino acids long. This chain's CDR3 is CASSLDWRNYGYTF. In nucleotides, the CDR3 is TGTGCCAGTAGTTTGGACTGGCGAAACTATGGCTACACCTTC.

V and J are TRBV5-1 and TRBJ1-1, with D possibly matching TRBD1 (5 bases). The length of the CDR3 is 15 residues. Germline V gene lookup returns CDR1 SGHRS and CDR2 YFSETQ. The germline V and J ends were trimmed by 4 bases and 3 bases, with 16 bases remaining between them. The CDR3 DNA is TGCGCCAGCAGCGGGGGGACCGTCTTACACACTGAAGCTTTCTTT. Protein sequence: CASSGGTVLHTEAFF.

The CDR3 DNA reads as TGTGCCAGCAGCCCTCGCCGGACAGGGAACGAGCAGTACTTC. Its translation is CASSPRRTGNEQYF. The V gene is TRBV7-2, the J gene TRBJ2-7; 8 nucleotides match TRBD1. The CDR3 extends over 14 amino acids. J was trimmed by 5 bases and V by 5 bases; bases with no gene match: 8. Germline-derived CDR1 and CDR2 are SGHTA and FQGNSA.